A selection of T cell receptor beta chains follows, all from one sample in a study of T cell repertoires in cytomegalovirus infection. In TCRdb, the reads were re-called with MiXCR into one record per CDR3 protein. The table shows about 570,000 distinct CDR3 sequences, with just under 40% occurring only once. These TCRs' antigens remain unknown. The source material was cultured PBMCs, sampled from culture after CMV antigen stimulation. The receptors were gathered from a human donor in good health (CMV status not recorded). Some clones in this sample may be carry-over from other donors' samples. CDR3s include the opening cysteine and the closing phenylalanine or tryptophan. D genes are given only for firm matches. A clone size is listed for some rows: how often the clone was seen (once, few, many), or a class if it is expanded.

d_gene: .; v_gene: TRBV7-9; j_gene: TRBJ1-1; abundance: .; len: 15; CDR3nt: TGTGCCAGCAGCCCGCCGGGACGGGGAGAGACTGAAGCTTTCTTT; CDR3aa: CASSPPGRGETEAFF
d_gene: TRBD1; v_gene: TRBV19; j_gene: TRBJ1-2; abundance: few; len: 14; CDR3nt: TGTGCCAGTACCGACAGGGGAAGTGGCTATGGCTACACCTTC; CDR3aa: CASTDRGSGYGYTF
d_gene: .; v_gene: TRBV7-2; j_gene: TRBJ2-3; abundance: few; len: 16; CDR3nt: TGTGCCAGCAGCTTAGCGATCGTCAGGGAGACAGATACGCAGTATTTT; CDR3aa: CASSLAIVRETDTQYF
d_gene: .; v_gene: TRBV4-2; j_gene: TRBJ1-1; abundance: .; len: 21; CDR3nt: TGTGCCAGCAGCCAAGATCAAACATCTTGGGGGGCGAAAAAAAGGAGGACTGAAGCTTTCTTT; CDR3aa: CASSQDQTSWGAKKRRTEAFF
d_gene: .; v_gene: TRBV7-6; j_gene: TRBJ1-1; abundance: few; len: 14; CDR3nt: TGTGCCAGCAGCTTAAAACTCTTGGGAACTGAAGCTTTCTTT; CDR3aa: CASSLKLLGTEAFF
d_gene: .; v_gene: TRBV6-2/TRBV6-3; j_gene: TRBJ2-7; abundance: .; len: 11; CDR3nt: TGTGCCAGCTATCAGACGGGGGAGCAGTACTTC; CDR3aa: CASYQTGEQYF
d_gene: TRBD1; v_gene: TRBV3-1; j_gene: TRBJ1-6; abundance: .; len: 15; CDR3nt: TGTGCCAGCAGCCCCCCCGAAGGGGGCAATTCACCCCTCCACTTT; CDR3aa: CASSPPEGGNSPLHF
d_gene: .; v_gene: TRBV7-6; j_gene: TRBJ2-7; abundance: few; len: 14; CDR3nt: TGTGCCAGCAGCTTAGAGGCGGTAACCTACGAGCAGTACTTC; CDR3aa: CASSLEAVTYEQYF
d_gene: TRBD1; v_gene: TRBV7-4; j_gene: TRBJ1-6; abundance: many; len: 18; CDR3nt: TGTGCCAGCAGCTTAATGGGACAGGGGGGATTAATTAATTCACCCCTCCACTTT; CDR3aa: CASSLMGQGGLINSPLHF
d_gene: TRBD1; v_gene: TRBV11-3; j_gene: TRBJ1-2; abundance: .; len: 18; CDR3nt: TGTGCCAGTCCGCCTCCAGGGACAGATGAAAAAGCTAACTATGGCTACACCTTC; CDR3aa: CASPPPGTDEKANYGYTF
d_gene: .; v_gene: TRBV11-2; j_gene: TRBJ1-2; abundance: .; len: 12; CDR3nt: TGTGCCAGCAGCTTAGAGGGCAGGAGCTACACCTTC; CDR3aa: CASSLEGRSYTF
d_gene: .; v_gene: TRBV5-5; j_gene: TRBJ1-1; abundance: .; len: 15; CDR3nt: TGTGCCAGCAGCCCAACCGGGACCTCGAACACTGAAGCTTTCTTT; CDR3aa: CASSPTGTSNTEAFF
d_gene: .; v_gene: TRBV4-2; j_gene: TRBJ1-1; abundance: few; len: 14; CDR3nt: TGTGCCAGCAGCCAAGATGGGGGGCGAAGGGAAGCTTTCTTT; CDR3aa: CASSQDGGRREAFF
d_gene: TRBD2; v_gene: TRBV28; j_gene: TRBJ2-6; abundance: .; len: 16; CDR3nt: TGTGCCTCCGAGGCTAGCGGGAGTTCTGGGGCCAACGTCCTGACTTTC; CDR3aa: CASEASGSSGANVLTF
d_gene: TRBD2; v_gene: TRBV6-2/TRBV6-3; j_gene: TRBJ2-1; abundance: .; len: 16; CDR3nt: TGTGCCAGCAGTGTAATAGCGGGAGGGCCGTCGCATGAGCAGTTCTTC; CDR3aa: CASSVIAGGPSHEQFF
d_gene: TRBD2; v_gene: TRBV7-8; j_gene: TRBJ2-7; abundance: .; len: 16; CDR3nt: TGTGCCAGCAGCTTAGCCGGAGCGGGGGGGCCTGGTGAGCAGTACTTC; CDR3aa: CASSLAGAGGPGEQYF
d_gene: .; v_gene: TRBV29-1; j_gene: TRBJ1-5; abundance: .; len: 12; CDR3nt: TGCAGCGTTGGGCAGGGTGATCAGCCCCAGCATTTT; CDR3aa: CSVGQGDQPQHF
d_gene: TRBD2; v_gene: TRBV11-2; j_gene: TRBJ2-4; abundance: many; len: 16; CDR3nt: TGTGCCAGCAGCTTAGACCTGAGCGGGGGTCAAAACATTCAGTACTTC; CDR3aa: CASSLDLSGGQNIQYF
d_gene: .; v_gene: TRBV7-2; j_gene: TRBJ2-7; abundance: few; len: 14; CDR3nt: TGTGCCAGCAGTCTGGCCAGGGCGGAGTACGAGCAGTACTTC; CDR3aa: CASSLARAEYEQYF
d_gene: .; v_gene: TRBV3-1; j_gene: TRBJ1-1; abundance: .; len: 15; CDR3nt: TGTGCCAGCAGCCCCCGACAGGCCCCGGGGACTGAAGCTTTCTTT; CDR3aa: CASSPRQAPGTEAFF
d_gene: .; v_gene: TRBV19; j_gene: TRBJ1-2; abundance: .; len: 14; CDR3nt: TGTGCCAGTAAGAGGGCAGATGGATCCTATGGCTACACCTTC; CDR3aa: CASKRADGSYGYTF
d_gene: .; v_gene: TRBV7-4; j_gene: TRBJ2-7; abundance: .; len: 16; CDR3nt: TGTGCCAGCAGCTTAGCCGGGACACCATTCTCCTACGAGCAGTACTTC; CDR3aa: CASSLAGTPFSYEQYF
d_gene: TRBD2; v_gene: TRBV12-3/TRBV12-4; j_gene: TRBJ2-1; abundance: many; len: 17; CDR3nt: TGTGCCAGCAGTTTCTGGTCTAGCGGAACATGGGGCAATGAGCAGTTCTTC; CDR3aa: CASSFWSSGTWGNEQFF
d_gene: .; v_gene: TRBV4-3; j_gene: TRBJ1-1; abundance: .; len: 15; CDR3nt: TGCGCCAGCAGCCAAGAAGTCCTGAACAGGGCCGAAGCTTTCTTT; CDR3aa: CASSQEVLNRAEAFF
d_gene: .; v_gene: TRBV6-2/TRBV6-3; j_gene: TRBJ2-7; abundance: .; len: 11; CDR3nt: TGTGCCAGCAGTTACGTGAACGAGCAGTACTTC; CDR3aa: CASSYVNEQYF
d_gene: .; v_gene: TRBV2; j_gene: TRBJ2-5; abundance: .; len: 12; CDR3nt: TGTGCCAGCAACCGTAACCAAGAGACCCAGTACTTC; CDR3aa: CASNRNQETQYF
d_gene: .; v_gene: TRBV29-1; j_gene: TRBJ1-2; abundance: .; len: 15; CDR3nt: TGCAGCGTTGAGGCCCACGGGGCGGGCAGTATCGGCTACACCTTC; CDR3aa: CSVEAHGAGSIGYTF
d_gene: TRBD1; v_gene: TRBV5-1; j_gene: TRBJ1-5; abundance: .; len: 19; CDR3nt: TGCGCCAGCAGCACACCAGGGGGTCTCGCTTATGGCAGCAATCAGCCCCAGCATTTT; CDR3aa: CASSTPGGLAYGSNQPQHF
d_gene: .; v_gene: TRBV20-1; j_gene: TRBJ2-7; abundance: .; len: 14; CDR3nt: TGCAGTGCTAGAGATCTCTTGGGGCAGGGAGGGCAGTACTTC; CDR3aa: CSARDLLGQGGQYF
d_gene: .; v_gene: TRBV4-3; j_gene: TRBJ2-1; abundance: .; len: 14; CDR3nt: TGCGCCAGCAGCCAATGGGCGGATTACAATGAGCAGTTCTTC; CDR3aa: CASSQWADYNEQFF
d_gene: TRBD2; v_gene: TRBV7-2; j_gene: TRBJ2-3; abundance: few; len: 17; CDR3nt: TGTGCCAGCAGCCCATGGACTAGTAAAACAGGTGTGGTTACGCAGTATTTT; CDR3aa: CASSPWTSKTGVVTQYF
d_gene: .; v_gene: TRBV7-9; j_gene: TRBJ1-2; abundance: .; len: 14; CDR3nt: TGTGCCAGCAGCCGAGGCGAAAGGGGCGTGAGCTACACCTTC; CDR3aa: CASSRGERGVSYTF
d_gene: .; v_gene: TRBV20-1; j_gene: TRBJ1-5; abundance: .; len: 14; CDR3nt: TGCAGTGGAATTGGGGCGTCGGGCAATCAGCCCCAGCATTTT; CDR3aa: CSGIGASGNQPQHF
d_gene: .; v_gene: TRBV7-4; j_gene: TRBJ1-2; abundance: many; len: 15; CDR3nt: TGTGCCAGCACCGGGAGGTCGGTGGCGGGCGGGGGCTACACCTTC; CDR3aa: CASTGRSVAGGGYTF
d_gene: .; v_gene: TRBV12-3/TRBV12-4; j_gene: TRBJ2-1; abundance: many; len: 12; CDR3nt: TGTGCCAGCAGGCCAGGCGGGGATGAGCAGTTCTTC; CDR3aa: CASRPGGDEQFF
d_gene: .; v_gene: TRBV12-3/TRBV12-4; j_gene: TRBJ2-3; abundance: few; len: 12; CDR3nt: TGTGCCAGCAGACCGGATGGGGATACGCAGTATTTT; CDR3aa: CASRPDGDTQYF
d_gene: TRBD1; v_gene: TRBV7-6; j_gene: TRBJ1-2; abundance: few; len: 15; CDR3nt: TGTGCCAGCAGCCTACAGGGGCCGTTCGACTATGGCTACACCTTC; CDR3aa: CASSLQGPFDYGYTF
d_gene: .; v_gene: TRBV7-8; j_gene: TRBJ2-1; abundance: .; len: 14; CDR3nt: TGTGCCAGCAGCTTAGCGGGGGGATATAGTGAGCAGTTCTTC; CDR3aa: CASSLAGGYSEQFF
d_gene: .; v_gene: TRBV7-2; j_gene: TRBJ1-1; abundance: many; len: 12; CDR3nt: TGTGCCAGCAGCCCAGAGGAGGGAGAGGCTTTCTTT; CDR3aa: CASSPEEGEAFF
d_gene: .; v_gene: TRBV7-4; j_gene: TRBJ2-1; abundance: .; len: 14; CDR3nt: TGTGCCAGTTTCAGGGGCGGGACCTACAATGAGCAGTTCTTC; CDR3aa: CASFRGGTYNEQFF
d_gene: .; v_gene: TRBV2; j_gene: TRBJ1-1; abundance: once; len: 13; CDR3nt: TGTGCCAGCAGCCAACAGCCAGCCCCGGGGGCTTTCTTT; CDR3aa: CASSQQPAPGAFF